This TCR beta chain originates from a study of vaccination and CD4 T cells after COVID-19. Study results and caveats: This study had few convalescent patients and no early post-infection samples.

Germline V gene data show CDR1 as SGHTA and CDR2 as FQGNSA. The CDR3 length is 16 residues. J gave up 1 base and V 2 bases, and 7 bases lay outside the gene matches. The Oncomine TCR Beta short-read assay sequenced DNA from cultured CD4+ T cells. The authors extracted genomic DNA from cultured CD4+ T cells. One entry per CDR3 protein results from TCRdb running MiXCR on the PCR reads. The table records 2,300 or so distinct CDR3 sequences, roughly a quarter of them present only once. Regarding treatment: approximately nine-day PBMC culture with coronavirus spike peptide pools or control peptides (ViraFEST assay). ViraFEST stimulated the growth of antigen-specific T cells using peptide pools and subsequently profiled their TCRs by sequencing. This clonotype was found a few times. As yet, its antigen is unknown.

The chain uses TRBV7-2 and TRBJ1-2; 7 bases map to TRBD1. The source material was CD4+ T cells from blood, cultured in vitro, sampled after SARS-CoV-2 vaccination. The clonotype comes from a human donor who had recovered from COVID-19. The CDR3 protein is CASSLIGTALNYGYTF. In DNA form, the CDR3 reads TGTGCCAGCAGCTTAATTGGGACAGCTCTTAACTATGGCTACACCTTC.